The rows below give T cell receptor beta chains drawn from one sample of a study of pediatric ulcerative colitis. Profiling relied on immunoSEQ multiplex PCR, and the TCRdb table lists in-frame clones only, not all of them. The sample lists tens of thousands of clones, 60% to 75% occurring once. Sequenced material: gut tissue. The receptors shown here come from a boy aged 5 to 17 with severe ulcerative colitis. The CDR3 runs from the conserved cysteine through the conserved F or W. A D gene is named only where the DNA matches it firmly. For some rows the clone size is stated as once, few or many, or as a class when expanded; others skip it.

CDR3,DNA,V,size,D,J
CATSVSNTGELFF,TGTGCCACGTCCGTTTCGAACACCGGGGAGCTGTTTTTT,TRBV10-3,few,NA,TRBJ2-2
CASSVSAGDYEQYF,TGTGCCAGCAGCGTTTCGGCAGGGGACTACGAGCAGTACTTC,TRBV9,NA,NA,TRBJ2-7
CASSPWTGVEETQYF,TGTGCCAGTAGTCCCTGGACAGGGGTGGAGGAGACCCAGTACTTC,TRBV19,NA,TRBD1,TRBJ2-5
CASSLTTGTYGYTF,TGTGCCAGCAGTTTAACGACAGGGACCTATGGCTACACCTTC,TRBV2,few,TRBD1,TRBJ1-2
CASSSGGVSYNEQFF,TGTGCCAGCAGTAGTGGGGGGGTTTCCTACAATGAGCAGTTCTTC,TRBV6-5,NA,TRBD2,TRBJ2-1
CASSLAGPNTEAFF,TGTGCCAGCAGCTTGGCTGGACCCAACACTGAAGCTTTCTTT,TRBV5-6,NA,NA,TRBJ1-1
CASSETGYNQPQHF,TGTGCCAGCAGTGAGACAGGGTACAATCAGCCCCAGCATTTT,TRBV25-1,few,TRBD1,TRBJ1-5
CASLRAGEWNTEAFF,TGTGCCAGCCTACGGGCAGGGGAGTGGAACACTGAAGCTTTCTTT,TRBV19,NA,NA,TRBJ1-1
CASGTVYGYTF,TGTGCCAGCGGGACAGTCTATGGCTACACCTTC,TRBV28,NA,TRBD1,TRBJ1-2
CASSPGTTYGYTF,TGCGCCAGCAGCCCCGGGACAACCTATGGCTACACCTTC,TRBV5-1,NA,NA,TRBJ1-2
CASSYPSPLHF,TGTGCCAGCAGCTACCCATCACCCCTCCACTTT,TRBV2,NA,NA,TRBJ1-6
CASSPPKDRVLAGEQYF,TGTGCCAGCTCACCACCCAAGGACAGGGTGTTGGCGGGCGAGCAGTACTTC,TRBV18,NA,TRBD1,TRBJ2-7
CASSLEGAVGAFF,TGCGCCAGCAGCCTGGAGGGGGCGGTTGGAGCTTTCTTT,TRBV5-1,NA,TRBD1,TRBJ1-1
CASSRVGFRYEQYF,TGTGCCAGCAGTCGGGTGGGGTTTCGCTACGAGCAGTACTTC,TRBV5-6,NA,NA,TRBJ2-7
CASSPPPGELFF,TGTGCCAGCAGTCCCCCCCCCGGGGAGCTGTTTTTT,TRBV28,NA,NA,TRBJ2-2
CASRFFLDLNTEAFF,TGTGCCAGCCGGTTCTTCTTGGATCTCAACACTGAAGCTTTCTTT,TRBV6-5,NA,NA,TRBJ1-1
CSVATGATNEKLFF,TGCAGCGTTGCGACAGGGGCAACTAATGAAAAACTGTTTTTT,TRBV29-1,NA,TRBD1,TRBJ1-4
CASSTTGSGEPQHF,TGCGCCAGCAGCACCACAGGGTCCGGTGAGCCCCAGCATTTT,TRBV5-1,NA,NA,TRBJ1-5
CASSLVPEAFF,TGTGCCAGCAGCTTAGTTCCGGAAGCTTTCTTT,TRBV7-9,NA,NA,TRBJ1-1
CASSDGPGQGNEKLFF,TGTGCCAGCAGCGACGGACCGGGACAGGGTAATGAAAAACTGTTTTTT,TRBV9,NA,TRBD1,TRBJ1-4
CAISVGSSGANVLTF,TGTGCCATCAGTGTTGGATCCTCTGGGGCCAACGTCCTGACTTTC,TRBV10-3,NA,NA,TRBJ2-6
CASSLGQGNQPQHF,TGTGCCAGCAGCTTAGGGCAGGGCAATCAGCCCCAGCATTTT,TRBV13,NA,NA,TRBJ1-5
CASSYATDYGYTF,TGTGCCAGTAGTTATGCAACCGACTATGGCTACACCTTC,TRBV19,NA,NA,TRBJ1-2
CASSASGTANNEQFF,TGTGCCAGCAGCGCGTCCGGGACAGCAAACAATGAGCAGTTCTTC,TRBV9,NA,TRBD1,TRBJ2-1